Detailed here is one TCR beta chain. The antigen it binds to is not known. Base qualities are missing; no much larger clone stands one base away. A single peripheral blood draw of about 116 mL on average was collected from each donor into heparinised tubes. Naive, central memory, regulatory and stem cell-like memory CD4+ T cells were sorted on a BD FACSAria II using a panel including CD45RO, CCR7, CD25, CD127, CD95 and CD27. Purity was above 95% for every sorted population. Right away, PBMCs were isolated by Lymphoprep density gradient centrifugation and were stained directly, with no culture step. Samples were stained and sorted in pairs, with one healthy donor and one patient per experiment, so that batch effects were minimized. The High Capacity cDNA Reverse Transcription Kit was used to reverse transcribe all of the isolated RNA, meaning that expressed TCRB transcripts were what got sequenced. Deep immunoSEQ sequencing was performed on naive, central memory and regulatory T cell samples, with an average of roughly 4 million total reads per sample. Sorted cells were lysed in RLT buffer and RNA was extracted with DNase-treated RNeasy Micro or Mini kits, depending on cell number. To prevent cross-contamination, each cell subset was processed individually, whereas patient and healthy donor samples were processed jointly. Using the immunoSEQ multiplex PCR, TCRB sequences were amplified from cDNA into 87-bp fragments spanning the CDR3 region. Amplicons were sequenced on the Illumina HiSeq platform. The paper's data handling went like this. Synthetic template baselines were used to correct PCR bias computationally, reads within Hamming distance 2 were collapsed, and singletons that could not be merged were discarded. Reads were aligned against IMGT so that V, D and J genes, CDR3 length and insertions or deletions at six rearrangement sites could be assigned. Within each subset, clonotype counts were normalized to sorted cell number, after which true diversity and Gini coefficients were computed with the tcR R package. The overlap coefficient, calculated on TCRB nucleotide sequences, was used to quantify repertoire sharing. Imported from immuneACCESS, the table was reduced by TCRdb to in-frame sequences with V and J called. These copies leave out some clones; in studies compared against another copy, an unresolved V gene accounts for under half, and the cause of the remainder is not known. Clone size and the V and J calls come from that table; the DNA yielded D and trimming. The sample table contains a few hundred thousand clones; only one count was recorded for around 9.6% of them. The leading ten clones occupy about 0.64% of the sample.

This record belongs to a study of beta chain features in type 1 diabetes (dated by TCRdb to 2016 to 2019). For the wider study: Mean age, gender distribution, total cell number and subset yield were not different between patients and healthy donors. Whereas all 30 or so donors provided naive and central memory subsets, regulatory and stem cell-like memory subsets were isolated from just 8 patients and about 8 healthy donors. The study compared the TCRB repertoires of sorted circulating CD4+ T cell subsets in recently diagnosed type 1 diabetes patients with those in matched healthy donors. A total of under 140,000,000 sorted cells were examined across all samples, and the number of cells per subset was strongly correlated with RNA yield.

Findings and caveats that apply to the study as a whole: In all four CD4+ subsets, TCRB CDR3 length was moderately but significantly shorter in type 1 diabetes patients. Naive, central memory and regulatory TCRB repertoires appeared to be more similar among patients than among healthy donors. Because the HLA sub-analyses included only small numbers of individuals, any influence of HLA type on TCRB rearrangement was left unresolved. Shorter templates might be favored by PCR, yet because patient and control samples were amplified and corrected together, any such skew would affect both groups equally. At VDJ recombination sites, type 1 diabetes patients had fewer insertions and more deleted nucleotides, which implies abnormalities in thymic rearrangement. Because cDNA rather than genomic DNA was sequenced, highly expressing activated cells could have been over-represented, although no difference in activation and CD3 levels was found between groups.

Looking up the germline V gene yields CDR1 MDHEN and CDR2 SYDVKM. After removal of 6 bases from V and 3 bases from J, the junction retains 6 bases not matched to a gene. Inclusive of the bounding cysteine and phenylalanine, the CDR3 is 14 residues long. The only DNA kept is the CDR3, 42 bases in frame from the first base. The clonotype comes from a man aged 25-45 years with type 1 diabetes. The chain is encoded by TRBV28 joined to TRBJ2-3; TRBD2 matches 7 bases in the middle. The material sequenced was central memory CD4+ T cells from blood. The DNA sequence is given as TGTGCCAGCAGCCGTGGACTAGTTACAGATACGCAGTATTTT. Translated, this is CASSRGLVTDTQYF.